The 28 T cell receptor beta chains presented below share a single source sample, sequenced in a study of shared clonotypes between healthy human individuals. Profiling relied on immunoSEQ multiplex PCR, and the TCRdb table lists in-frame clones only, not all of them. The profile covers roughly 2 million clones, with about 95% appearing a single time and 0.1% to 0.15% taken by the ten largest. Sequenced sample: naive CD4+ T cells sorted from blood. As to subset: CD45RA+ positively selected. These receptors all come from a man younger than 35 in good health.

The rearrangement links TRBV28 to TRBJ1-4, with 7 bases identical to TRBD1. The germline CDR1 and CDR2 sequences are MDHEN and SYDVKM. The CDR3 contains 14 residues. V was clipped by 6 bases and J by 5 bases; unmatched bases: 6. CDR3 coding DNA: TGTGCCAGCAGAGTACAAGGGGGCAATGAAAAACTGTTTTTT. Translated: CASRVQGGNEKLFF.

This clone showed up just once. V is TRBV5-1 and J is TRBJ2-1; D may correspond to TRBD1 or TRBD2 (5 bases each). CDR3 length equals 14 residues. Germline V gene sequence: CDR1 SGHRS, CDR2 YFSETQ. The germline V and J ends were trimmed by 3 bases and 8 bases, with 15 bases remaining between them. CDR3 DNA sequence: TGCGCCAGCAGCTCGGGACCCGGGGTGGATGAGCAGTTCTTC. It yields the protein CASSSGPGVDEQFF. Based on the CDR3 plus reference TRBV5-1 and TRBJ2-1, the full variable domain is KAGVTQTPRYLIKTRGQQVTLSCSPISGHRSVSWYQQTPGQGLQFLFEYFSETQRNKGNFPGRFSGRQFSNSRSEMNVSTLELGDSALYLCASSSGPGVDEQFFGPGTRLTVL.

This clone has only one observation. Here the CDR3 DNA reads TGTGCCAGCAGCTTAGCTACCACAGATACGCAGTATTTT. Amino acids: CASSLATTDTQYF. The rearrangement links TRBV7-6 to TRBJ2-3, with unresolved D. V shed 0 bases and J shed 2 bases, with 3 bases lying between them. Germline V gives CDR1 SGHVS, CDR2 FNYEAQ. The CDR3 length is 13 residues.

This clone has only one observation. J is TRBJ1-2 and V is TRBV6-5; maybe TRBD1 (5 bases). The ends were cut back, 5 bases at V and 7 bases at J, with 17 bases in the middle. The CDR3 extends over 14 amino acids. CDR1 is MNHEY and CDR2 is SVGAGI in the germline V gene. Written as DNA, the CDR3 is TGTGCCAGCAGTCGCCGGGACGGGGCTTTTGGCTACACCTTC. As protein: CASSRRDGAFGYTF.

This clone was seen a single time. V gene TRBV7-9 combines with J gene TRBJ2-6, with no clear D. This CDR3 has 13 amino acids. Trimming removed 8 bases at V and 0 bases at J, with 5 bases between. Germline-derived CDR1 and CDR2 are SEHNR and FQNEAQ (reference sequence). CDR3 sequence reads: CASEPSGANVLTF. In DNA form, the CDR3 reads TGTGCCAGCGAACCCTCTGGGGCCAACGTCCTGACTTTC.

V gene TRBV19 combines with J gene TRBJ1-1; the D is unclear. V was pared by 4 bases and J by 5 bases, with 8 bases between. The CDR3 covers 12 residues. Germline V gives CDR1 LNHDA, CDR2 SQIVND (reference sequence). The chain's CDR3 is CASSRVGTEAFF. The DNA for the CDR3 is TGTGCCAGTAGTAGGGTAGGGACTGAAGCTTTCTTT.

The rearrangement links TRBV6-6 to TRBJ1-4, with D hard to call. The CDR3 length is 12 residues. V lost 6 bases and J lost 7, with 9 bases in between. The V gene's germline CDR1 is MNHNY and CDR2 SVGAGI (reference sequence). The CDR3 DNA reads TGTGCCAGCAGCCGTGAGGGTGAAAAACTGTTTTTT. Encoded protein: CASSREGEKLFF.

V is TRBV6-1 and J is TRBJ1-2; tentative D call: TRBD1 (6 bases). This CDR3 has 15 residues. Germline CDR1 reads MNHNS; CDR2 reads SASEGT. Trimming pared 7 bases from V and 6 bases from J, leaving 21 bases between. CDR3 sequence reads: CASTRAGHYSDGYTF. The CDR3 nucleotides read TGTGCCAGCACCCGAGCGGGACATTATTCCGATGGCTACACCTTC.

The V call is TRBV6-6, the J call TRBJ2-7, with 8 positions matching TRBD1. V dropped 5 bases and J dropped 3; count of bases not matched to a gene: 9. This CDR3 is 15 amino acids long. Looked up from germline, CDR1 is MNHNY and CDR2 is SVGAGI (reference sequence). CDR3 sequence (DNA): TGTGCCAGCAGTAAATGGGGACAGGCGGACTACGAGCAGTACTTC. Encoded protein: CASSKWGQADYEQYF.

V and J are TRBV27 and TRBJ2-7; 9 nucleotides align to TRBD1. The V gene end was trimmed by 5 bases and the J gene end by 5 bases; junction bases not matched to a gene: 13. CDR1 is MNHEY and CDR2 is SMNVEV in the germline V gene (reference sequence). The CDR3 consists of 16 residues. In nucleotides, the CDR3 is TGTGCCAGCAGTGGCAAAACCGGGACAGGGCCAAACGAGCAGTACTTC. Translation gives CASSGKTGTGPNEQYF.

The chain uses TRBV7-2 and TRBJ1-1; TRBD1 matches at 7 bases. V shed 4 bases and J 4 bases; nucleotides not matched to a gene: 6. The CDR3 consists of 14 residues. Germline V gene data show CDR1 as SGHTA and CDR2 as FQGNSA. The CDR3 region is CASSYLQGSTEAFF. Written as DNA, the CDR3 is TGTGCCAGCAGCTACCTACAGGGGAGCACTGAAGCTTTCTTT.

The rearrangement uses TRBV30 and TRBJ2-2, with D perhaps TRBD2 (5 bases). Germline V lookup: CDR1 GTSNPN, CDR2 SVGIG (reference sequence). The CDR3 spans 17 residues. The V end lost 2 bases, the J end lost 4 bases, and 20 bases lay between the germline ends. The CDR3 reads CAWSTTTTTVPTGELFF. The CDR3 DNA is TGTGCCTGGAGTACGACTACTACTACGGTACCCACCGGGGAGCTGTTTTTT.

This chain joins TRBV6-6 and TRBJ1-2; 8 bases agree with TRBD1. The CDR3 sequence is 13 residues long. Germline CDR1 MNHNY, CDR2 SVGAGI (reference sequence). The V segment lost 7 bases and the J segment 4 bases; nucleotides outside the gene matches: 5. The CDR3: CASTETGVYGYTF. CDR3 DNA sequence: TGTGCCAGCACTGAGACAGGGGTCTATGGCTACACCTTC.

V is TRBV5-6 and J is TRBJ2-3; possibly TRBD1 or TRBD2 for D (5 bases each). Germline values: CDR1 SGHDT, CDR2 YYEEEE. The CDR3 has 16 amino acids. V was pared by 4 bases and J by 1 base, with 16 bases between. CDR3 sequence (DNA): TGTGCCAGCAGCGAACTCGGGGCGGTTGGCACAGATACGCAGTATTTT. It yields the protein CASSELGAVGTDTQYF.

The chain joins TRBV30 to TRBJ2-7, with 7 bases identical to TRBD2. This CDR3 is 13 amino acids long. The V gene's germline CDR1 is GTSNPN and CDR2 SVGIG (reference sequence). The V and J ends lost 2 bases and 2 bases, in that order; junction bases with no gene match: 3. CDR3 sequence reads: CAWSRLAAYEQYF. CDR3 DNA sequence: TGTGCCTGGAGTCGCCTAGCGGCCTACGAGCAGTACTTC.

This rearrangement joins TRBV23-1 to TRBJ2-7; 9 bases are shared with TRBD2. TRBV23-1 is classed as an ORF, of uncertain function. Trimming removed 2 bases from V and 0 bases from J; junction bases left unmatched: 14. The CDR3 sequence is 19 residues long. The DNA for the CDR3 is TGCGCCAGCAGTCAAAGGGAAGAGGTAGCGGGAGAACTCTCCTACGAGCAGTACTTC. It yields the protein CASSQREEVAGELSYEQYF.

Regarding this clone: One end of the junction varies from germline; a read error may be responsible. The gene calls are TRBV5-6 and TRBJ2-7; TRBD2 might be the D (6 bases). Germline V CDR1 and CDR2: SGHDT, YYEEEE. This CDR3 spans 12 amino acids. CDR3 nucleotide sequence: TGTGCCAGCAGCTTGGGCGCGTCGGGGGTTTCATTC. It specifies CASSLGASGVSF.

J is TRBJ1-2 and V is TRBV6-5; the match to TRBD1 covers 7 bases. Germline assignment: CDR1 MNHEY and CDR2 SVGAGI. The CDR3 extends over 14 amino acids. With 4 bases clipped from V and 2 bases from J, the junction kept 4 bases outside the gene matches. The chain's CDR3 is CASSSPTGNYGYTF. CDR3 DNA sequence: TGTGCCAGCAGTTCCCCGACAGGGAACTATGGCTACACCTTC.

The chain recombines TRBV4-3 with TRBJ2-2, with TRBD2 matching 7 bases. The CDR3 sequence is 14 residues long. Per the germline V gene, CDR1 is LGHNA and CDR2 is YSLEER. V gave up 5 bases and J gave up 5 bases; unmatched junction bases: 5. Written as DNA, the CDR3 is TGCGCCAGCAGCTCTCTGGGGGGGACCGGGGAGCTGTTTTTT. Its translation is CASSSLGGTGELFF.

The V gene is TRBV2, the J gene TRBJ1-2, with a tentative D call TRBD1 (5 bases). V was shortened by 8 bases and J by 0 bases, with 10 bases between the two germline ends. This CDR3 is built from 13 residues. Germline CDR1 reads SNHLY; CDR2 reads FYNNEI. The CDR3 loop is CASDTGANYGYTF. CDR3 bases: TGTGCCAGCGACACGGGGGCTAACTATGGCTACACCTTC.

This rearrangement joins TRBV9 to TRBJ2-3, with D possibly called TRBD1 or TRBD2 (5 bases each). CDR3 length: 14 amino acids. Germline CDR1 reads SGDLS; CDR2 reads YYNGEE. V was trimmed by 1 base and J by 4 bases, leaving 10 bases between them. CDR3 sequence (DNA): TGTGCCAGCAGCGTACGGGGCGGAGCAGATACGCAGTATTTT. Translated, it gives CASSVRGGADTQYF.

J is TRBJ1-1 and V is TRBV6-5; D call uncertain. CDR1 is MNHEY and CDR2 is SVGAGI in the germline V gene. The CDR3 is made up of 13 amino acids. V dropped 4 bases and J dropped 4 bases, with 10 bases sitting between them. This CDR3 is CASSCPSCTEAFF. Written as DNA, the CDR3 is TGTGCCAGCAGTTGCCCCAGCTGCACTGAAGCTTTCTTT.

The CDR3 sequence is CASSYSGTSATVQYF. As DNA, the CDR3 is TGTGCCAGCAGTTACTCGGGGACCTCAGCCACGGTTCAGTACTTC. This chain connects TRBV6-6 to TRBJ2-4; either TRBD1 or TRBD2 may supply D (5 bases each). CDR1 is MNHNY and CDR2 is SVGAGI in the germline V gene (reference sequence). The V and J ends lost 0 bases and 11 bases respectively, with 17 bases between them. CDR3 length: 15 residues.

This clone came up once. This chain uses TRBV18 with TRBJ2-1; D is undetermined. Trimming cost V 4 bases and J 8 bases, with 15 bases left between them. Germline assignment: CDR1 KGHSH and CDR2 LQKENI. This CDR3 is 14 amino acids long. The CDR3 sequence is CASSRLSGVHEQFF. CDR3 DNA: TGTGCCAGCTCACGACTTAGTGGGGTCCATGAGCAGTTCTTC.

The chain combines TRBV6-1 with TRBJ2-7, with TRBD2 matching over 10 bases. V trimming: 0 bases; J trimming: 2 bases; junction bases outside the gene matches: 1. Per the germline V gene, CDR1 is MNHNS and CDR2 is SASEGT. The CDR3 has 15 amino acids. The CDR3 here is CASSEASGGAYEQYF. CDR3 DNA: TGTGCCAGCAGTGAAGCCAGCGGGGGGGCCTACGAGCAGTACTTC.

V is TRBV6-6 and J is TRBJ2-5; 8 positions agree with TRBD1. The germline gives CDR1 MNHNY, CDR2 SVGAGI (reference sequence). V lost 2 bases to trimming and J lost 2 bases; unmatched junction nucleotides: 1. The CDR3 totals 14 residues. The chain's CDR3 is CASSYRQGQETQYF. DNA for the CDR3: TGTGCCAGCAGTTACCGACAGGGGCAAGAGACCCAGTACTTC.

DNA for the CDR3: TGTGCCAGCAGCTACCTCCAGGGGGGGCTCGTAGAGACCCAGTACTTC. Translated, it gives CASSYLQGGLVETQYF. This rearrangement joins TRBV7-9 to TRBJ2-5; D assignment may be TRBD1 or TRBD2 (7 bases each). The germline V gene has CDR1 SEHNR and CDR2 FQNEAQ (reference sequence). The CDR3 is 16 amino acids. V was pared by 4 bases and J by 4 bases, with 19 bases between.

The rearrangement joins TRBV30 to TRBJ1-1; perhaps TRBD1 as D (5 bases). The germline CDR1 and CDR2 sequences are GTSNPN and SVGIG (reference sequence). Between the trimmed V and J ends, which lost 1 base and 8 bases, there was a span of 8 bases. The CDR3 is made up of 11 amino acids. The CDR3 coding sequence is TGTGCCTGGAGTGGACGACAGGAAGCTTTCTTT. It is translated as CAWSGRQEAFF.